This TCR beta chain comes out of a study of beta chain features in type 1 diabetes. The wider study: Analysis included over 90 million sorted cells drawn from all samples. General study findings and limits: Although PCR might favor shorter templates, it would do so equally in patients and controls.

This clone was recorded a few times. What it binds is unknown. V was cut by 5 bases and J by 5 bases, with 15 bases left in between. This CDR3 is 14 amino acids long. Germline assignment: CDR1 SGHTA and CDR2 FQGNSA. Sorted CD4+ subsets: naive, central memory, regulatory, stem cell-like memory (CD45RO/CCR7/CD25/CD127/CD95/CD27 panel). Purities over 98% were achieved in all sorted populations. Since all of the isolated RNA was reverse transcribed, expressed TCRB transcripts were what got sequenced. Profiling relied on immunoSEQ multiplex PCR, and the TCRdb table lists in-frame clones only, not all of them. Of more than 130,000 clones listed, less than 9% are singletons.

V usage is TRBV7-2 and J usage is TRBJ2-5; D perhaps matches TRBD2 (6 bases). This TCR derives from a woman younger than 45 in good health. Sequenced: central memory CD4+ T cells from blood. The CDR3 loop is CASSGASDVETQYF. The CDR3 region has the DNA TGTGCCAGCAGCGGAGCTAGCGATGTGGAGACCCAGTACTTC.